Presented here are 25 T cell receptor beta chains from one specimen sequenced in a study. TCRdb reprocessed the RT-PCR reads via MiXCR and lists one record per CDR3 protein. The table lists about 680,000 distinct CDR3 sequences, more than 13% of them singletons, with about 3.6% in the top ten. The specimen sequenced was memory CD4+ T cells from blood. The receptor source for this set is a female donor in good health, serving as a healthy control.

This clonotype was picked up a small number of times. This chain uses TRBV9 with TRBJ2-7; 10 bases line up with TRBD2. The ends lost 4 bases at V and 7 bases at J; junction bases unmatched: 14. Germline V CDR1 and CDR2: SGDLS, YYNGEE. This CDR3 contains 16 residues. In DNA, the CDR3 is TGTGCCAGCAGCCCGAGTCTAGCGGGAGAATCGGGTGAGCAGTACTTC. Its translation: CASSPSLAGESGEQYF.

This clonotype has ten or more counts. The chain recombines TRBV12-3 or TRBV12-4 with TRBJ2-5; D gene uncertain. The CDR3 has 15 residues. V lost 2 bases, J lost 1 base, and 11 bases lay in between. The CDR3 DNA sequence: TGTGCCAGCAGTTTAAGGAATGTGGGCCAAGAGACCCAGTACTTC. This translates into CASSLRNVGQETQYF.

This chain's CDR3 is CASSQMYRRQDTQYF. As DNA, the CDR3 is TGTGCCAGCAGCCAAATGTATAGGAGACAGGATACGCAGTATTTT. The chain carries TRBV3-1 and TRBJ2-3; D is possibly TRBD1 (5 bases). The V gene lost 2 bases and the J gene lost 6 bases, with 15 bases spanning the gap. Germline V lookup: CDR1 LGHDT, CDR2 YNNKEL (reference sequence). CDR3 length: 15 residues.

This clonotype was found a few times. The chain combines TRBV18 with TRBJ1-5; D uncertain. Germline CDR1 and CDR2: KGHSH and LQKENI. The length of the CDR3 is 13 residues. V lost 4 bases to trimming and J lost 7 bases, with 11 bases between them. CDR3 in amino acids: CASSLSLVQPQHF. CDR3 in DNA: TGTGCCAGCTCACTATCCCTGGTGCAGCCCCAGCATTTT.

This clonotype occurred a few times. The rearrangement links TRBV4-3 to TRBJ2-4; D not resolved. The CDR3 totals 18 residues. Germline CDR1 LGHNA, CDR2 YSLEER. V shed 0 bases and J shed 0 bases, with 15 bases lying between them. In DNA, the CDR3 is TGCGCCAGCAGCCAAGAGCCCCCCCCGGTACTAGCCAAAAACATTCAGTACTTC. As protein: CASSQEPPPVLAKNIQYF.

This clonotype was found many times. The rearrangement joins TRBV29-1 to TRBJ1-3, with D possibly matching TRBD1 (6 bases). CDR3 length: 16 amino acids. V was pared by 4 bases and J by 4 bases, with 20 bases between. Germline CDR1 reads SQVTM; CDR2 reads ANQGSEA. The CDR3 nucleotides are TGCAGCGTTGTGGGGTCCGACAGGCGACCGGGAAACACCATATATTTT. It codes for CSVVGSDRRPGNTIYF.

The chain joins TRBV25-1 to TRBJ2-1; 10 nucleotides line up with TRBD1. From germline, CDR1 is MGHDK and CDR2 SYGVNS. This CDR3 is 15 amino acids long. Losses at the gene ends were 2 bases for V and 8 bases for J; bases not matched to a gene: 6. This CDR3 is CASSEPGQGKYEQFF. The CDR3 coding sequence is TGTGCCAGCAGTGAACCGGGACAGGGGAAGTATGAGCAGTTCTTC.

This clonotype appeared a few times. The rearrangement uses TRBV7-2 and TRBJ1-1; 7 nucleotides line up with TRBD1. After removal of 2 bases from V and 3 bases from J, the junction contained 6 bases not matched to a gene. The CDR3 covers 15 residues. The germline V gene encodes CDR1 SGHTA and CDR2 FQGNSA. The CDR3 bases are TGTGCCAGCAGCTTATACAGGGGAGCGGACACTGAAGCTTTCTTT. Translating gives CASSLYRGADTEAFF.

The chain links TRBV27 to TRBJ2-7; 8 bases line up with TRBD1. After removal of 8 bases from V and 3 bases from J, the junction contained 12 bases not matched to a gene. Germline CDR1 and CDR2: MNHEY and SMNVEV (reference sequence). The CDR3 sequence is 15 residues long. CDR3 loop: CASADSGGSLYEQYF. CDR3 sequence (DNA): TGTGCCAGCGCAGATTCAGGGGGCAGCCTCTACGAGCAGTACTTC.

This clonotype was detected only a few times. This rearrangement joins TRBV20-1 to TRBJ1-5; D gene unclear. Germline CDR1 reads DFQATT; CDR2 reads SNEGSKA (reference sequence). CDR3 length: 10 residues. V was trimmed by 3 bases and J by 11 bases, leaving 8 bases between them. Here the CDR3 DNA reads TGCAGTGCTAGTCACGAGGCCCAGCATTTT. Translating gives CSASHEAQHF.

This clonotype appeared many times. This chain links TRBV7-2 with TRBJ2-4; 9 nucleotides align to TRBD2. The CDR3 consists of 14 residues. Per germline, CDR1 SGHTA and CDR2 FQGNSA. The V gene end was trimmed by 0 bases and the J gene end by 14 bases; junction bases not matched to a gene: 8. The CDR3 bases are TGTGCCAGCAGCTTAGCGCCGGCGGGAGGGCCTAAGTACTTC. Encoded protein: CASSLAPAGGPKYF.

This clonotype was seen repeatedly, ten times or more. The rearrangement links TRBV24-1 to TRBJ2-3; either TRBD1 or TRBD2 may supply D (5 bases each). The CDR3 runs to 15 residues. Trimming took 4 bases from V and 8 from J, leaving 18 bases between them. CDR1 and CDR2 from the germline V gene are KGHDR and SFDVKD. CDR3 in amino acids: CATSDPGTADGTQYF. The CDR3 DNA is TGTGCCACCAGTGACCCCGGGACGGCAGACGGTACGCAGTATTTT.

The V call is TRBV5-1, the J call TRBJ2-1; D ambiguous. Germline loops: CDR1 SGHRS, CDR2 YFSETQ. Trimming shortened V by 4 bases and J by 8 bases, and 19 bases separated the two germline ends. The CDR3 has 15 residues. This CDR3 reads CASSLSPPRSDEQFF. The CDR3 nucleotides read TGCGCCAGCAGCCTAAGTCCTCCGAGGAGCGATGAGCAGTTCTTC.

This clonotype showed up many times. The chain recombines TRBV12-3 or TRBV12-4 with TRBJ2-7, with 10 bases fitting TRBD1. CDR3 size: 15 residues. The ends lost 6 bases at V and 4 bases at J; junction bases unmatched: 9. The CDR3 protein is CASSSRDRGRYEQYF. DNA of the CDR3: TGTGCCAGCAGCTCAAGGGACAGGGGAAGGTACGAGCAGTACTTC.

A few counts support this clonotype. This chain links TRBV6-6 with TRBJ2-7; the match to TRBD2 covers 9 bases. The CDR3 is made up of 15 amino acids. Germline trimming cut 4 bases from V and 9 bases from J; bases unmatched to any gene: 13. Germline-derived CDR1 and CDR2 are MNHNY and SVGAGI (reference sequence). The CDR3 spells CASSFEVGGRAGQYF. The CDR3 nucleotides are TGTGCCAGCAGTTTCGAAGTAGGCGGGAGGGCAGGGCAGTACTTC.

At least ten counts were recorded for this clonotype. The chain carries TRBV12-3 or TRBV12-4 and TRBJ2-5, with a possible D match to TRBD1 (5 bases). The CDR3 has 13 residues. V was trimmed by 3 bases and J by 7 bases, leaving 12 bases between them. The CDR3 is CASSFSTQGTQYF. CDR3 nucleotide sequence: TGTGCCAGCAGTTTCTCGACCCAGGGGACCCAGTACTTC.

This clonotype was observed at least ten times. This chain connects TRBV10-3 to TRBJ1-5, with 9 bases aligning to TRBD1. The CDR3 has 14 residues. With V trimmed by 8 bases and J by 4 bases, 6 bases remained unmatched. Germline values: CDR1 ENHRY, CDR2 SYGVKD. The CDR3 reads CAISPTGGNQPQHF. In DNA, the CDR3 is TGTGCCATCTCCCCGACAGGGGGGAATCAGCCCCAGCATTTT.

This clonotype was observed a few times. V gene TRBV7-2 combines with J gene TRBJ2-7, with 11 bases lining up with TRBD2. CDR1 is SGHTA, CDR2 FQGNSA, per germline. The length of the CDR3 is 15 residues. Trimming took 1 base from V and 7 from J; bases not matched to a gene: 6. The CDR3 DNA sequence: TGTGCCAGCAGCTTAGTTACCCTAGCGGGAGGTGAGCAGTACTTC. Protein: CASSLVTLAGGEQYF.

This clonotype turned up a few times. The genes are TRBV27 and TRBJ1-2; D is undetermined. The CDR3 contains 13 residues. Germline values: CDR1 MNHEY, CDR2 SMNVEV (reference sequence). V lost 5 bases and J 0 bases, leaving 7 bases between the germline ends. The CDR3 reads CASSPFTNYGYTF. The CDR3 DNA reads TGTGCCAGCAGTCCGTTTACTAACTATGGCTACACCTTC.

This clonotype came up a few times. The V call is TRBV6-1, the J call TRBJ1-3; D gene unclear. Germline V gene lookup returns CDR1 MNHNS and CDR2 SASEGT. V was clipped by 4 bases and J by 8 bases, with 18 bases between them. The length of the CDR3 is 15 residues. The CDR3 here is CASSGAEDVRDTIYF. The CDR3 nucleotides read TGTGCCAGCAGTGGGGCCGAGGACGTGAGAGACACCATATATTTT.

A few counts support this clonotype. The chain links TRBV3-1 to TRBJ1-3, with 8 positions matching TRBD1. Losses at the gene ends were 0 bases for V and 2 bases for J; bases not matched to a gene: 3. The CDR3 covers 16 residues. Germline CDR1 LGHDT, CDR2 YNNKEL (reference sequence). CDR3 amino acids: CASSQESTGAGNTIYF. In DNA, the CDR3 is TGTGCCAGCAGCCAAGAGTCGACAGGGGCTGGAAACACCATATATTTT.

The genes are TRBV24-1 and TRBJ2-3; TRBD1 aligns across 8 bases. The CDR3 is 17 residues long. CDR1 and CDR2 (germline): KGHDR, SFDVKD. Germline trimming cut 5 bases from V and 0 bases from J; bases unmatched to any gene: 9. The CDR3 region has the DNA TGTGCCACCAGTGCCTCCGGGACAGGATCTAGCACAGATACGCAGTATTTT. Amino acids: CATSASGTGSSTDTQYF.

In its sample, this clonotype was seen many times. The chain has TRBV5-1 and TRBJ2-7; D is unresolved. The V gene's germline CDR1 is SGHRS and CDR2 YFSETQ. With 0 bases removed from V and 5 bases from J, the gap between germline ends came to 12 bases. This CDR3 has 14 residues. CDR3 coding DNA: TGCGCCAGCAGCTTGGGGACCAGGCACGACGAGCAGTACTTC. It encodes CASSLGTRHDEQYF.

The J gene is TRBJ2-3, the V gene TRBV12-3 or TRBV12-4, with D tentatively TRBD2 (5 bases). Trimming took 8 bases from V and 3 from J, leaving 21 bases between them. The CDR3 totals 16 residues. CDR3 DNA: TGTGCCAGCTCCTTAGCGCGTATGTCGTATACAGATACGCAGTATTTT. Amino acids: CASSLARMSYTDTQYF.

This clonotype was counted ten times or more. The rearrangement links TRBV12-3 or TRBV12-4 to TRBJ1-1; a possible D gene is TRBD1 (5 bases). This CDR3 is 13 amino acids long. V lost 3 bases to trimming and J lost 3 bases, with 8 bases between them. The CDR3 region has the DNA TGTGCCAGCAGTTTCGACAGATACACTGAAGCTTTCTTT. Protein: CASSFDRYTEAFF.